Listed below are T cell receptor beta chains from one sample, sequenced in a study of T-cell reconstitution after alpha-beta-depleted transplantation in children. TCRdb passed the PCR reads through MiXCR, listing each CDR3 protein once. The sample yields under 300,000 distinct CDR3 sequences, around 10% seen once. This specimen consisted of peripheral blood, obtained 180 days after TCRalphabeta/CD19-depleted stem cell transplant. Receptors originate from a male patient between 2 and 10 years old who had a stem cell transplant for chronic granulomatous disease, so the T cells may come from the graft donor. Both conserved end residues are part of each CDR3. The D gene is left open where the match is weak. Not every row has a clone size; where given, it reads once, few, many or a size class.

J gene: TRBJ2-1; V gene: TRBV20-1; clone size: many; D gene: .; CDR3 DNA: TGCAGTGCTAGGGGTACTAATGAGGGCTACAATGAGCAGTTCTTC; CDR3 protein: CSARGTNEGYNEQFF
J gene: TRBJ2-1; V gene: TRBV7-6; clone size: .; D gene: TRBD2; CDR3 DNA: TGTGCCAGCAGTTCCCTAGCGGGAGTTGAGCAGTTCTTC; CDR3 protein: CASSSLAGVEQFF
J gene: TRBJ2-3; V gene: TRBV12-3/TRBV12-4; clone size: many; D gene: TRBD2; CDR3 DNA: TGTGCCAGCAGTTCGGCTAGCGGGTCTAGCACAGATACGCAGTATTTT; CDR3 protein: CASSSASGSSTDTQYF
J gene: TRBJ2-5; V gene: TRBV18; clone size: .; D gene: .; CDR3 DNA: TGTGCCAGCTCCAACCAAAGTATCCGGCAAATTCAAGAGACCCAGTACTTC; CDR3 protein: CASSNQSIRQIQETQYF
J gene: TRBJ2-1; V gene: TRBV6-2/TRBV6-3; clone size: many; D gene: .; CDR3 DNA: TGTGCCAGCTACCCGACGGCGTCGGGGATGGATGAGCAGTTCTTC; CDR3 protein: CASYPTASGMDEQFF
J gene: TRBJ2-5; V gene: TRBV18; clone size: many; D gene: .; CDR3 DNA: TGTGCCAGCTCACCACAGAATAACCAAGAGACCCAGTACTTC; CDR3 protein: CASSPQNNQETQYF
J gene: TRBJ2-3; V gene: TRBV18; clone size: few; D gene: .; CDR3 DNA: TGTGCCAGCTCACCATGGGCTCCGGGGAGCACAGATACGCAGTATTTT; CDR3 protein: CASSPWAPGSTDTQYF
J gene: TRBJ2-1; V gene: TRBV12-3/TRBV12-4; clone size: many; D gene: TRBD2; CDR3 DNA: TGTGCCAGCAGTTTATTCCGGACTAGCGGGAGAGGGCCGGCCTACAATGAGCAGTTCTTC; CDR3 protein: CASSLFRTSGRGPAYNEQFF
J gene: TRBJ2-7; V gene: TRBV5-1; clone size: many; D gene: .; CDR3 DNA: TGCGCCAGCAGCTTGGAGGGGACGGTCGACGAGCAGTACTTC; CDR3 protein: CASSLEGTVDEQYF
J gene: TRBJ2-2; V gene: TRBV20-1; clone size: many; D gene: TRBD2; CDR3 DNA: TGCAGTGCTAGATCTGCCGCGGGAGTGGGGAACACCGGGGAGCTGTTTTTT; CDR3 protein: CSARSAAGVGNTGELFF
J gene: TRBJ2-7; V gene: TRBV28; clone size: many; D gene: TRBD1; CDR3 DNA: TGTGCCAGCGGAAACCAGGGACAGGGGTTTGAGCAGTACTTC; CDR3 protein: CASGNQGQGFEQYF
J gene: TRBJ2-1; V gene: TRBV18; clone size: many; D gene: .; CDR3 DNA: TGTGCCAGCTCACCAACGAGGAGCGGTGAGCAGTTCTTC; CDR3 protein: CASSPTRSGEQFF
J gene: TRBJ2-7; V gene: TRBV12-3/TRBV12-4; clone size: many; D gene: TRBD1; CDR3 DNA: TGTGCCAGCAGTTTCGGACAGGGCCTCAGCTCCTACGAGCAGTACTTC; CDR3 protein: CASSFGQGLSSYEQYF
J gene: TRBJ1-2; V gene: TRBV5-6; clone size: many; D gene: .; CDR3 DNA: TGTGCCAGCAGCCCCCCTGGGGGCAACTATGGCTACACCTTC; CDR3 protein: CASSPPGGNYGYTF
J gene: TRBJ2-3; V gene: TRBV9; clone size: many; D gene: .; CDR3 DNA: TGTGCCAGCAGCGTCCTCGACAACACAGATACGCAGTATTTT; CDR3 protein: CASSVLDNTDTQYF
J gene: TRBJ2-1; V gene: TRBV6-5; clone size: many; D gene: TRBD2; CDR3 DNA: TGTGCCAGCAAAGGACTAGCGGGAGGGGGACACAATGAGCAGTTCTTC; CDR3 protein: CASKGLAGGGHNEQFF
J gene: TRBJ2-2; V gene: TRBV4-3; clone size: many; D gene: TRBD1; CDR3 DNA: TGCGCCAGCAGCCAGGGACAGGGGGCGCATCTAGGCGGTCCCGGGGAGCTGTTTTTT; CDR3 protein: CASSQGQGAHLGGPGELFF
J gene: TRBJ1-6; V gene: TRBV6-1; clone size: many; D gene: .; CDR3 DNA: TGTGCCAGCAGTGAAGCGGCAGGGGTTAATTCACCCCTCCACTTT; CDR3 protein: CASSEAAGVNSPLHF
J gene: TRBJ2-1; V gene: TRBV3-1; clone size: many; D gene: .; CDR3 DNA: TGTGCCAGCAAACATATAGGTTACAATGAGCAGTTCTTC; CDR3 protein: CASKHIGYNEQFF
J gene: TRBJ2-1; V gene: TRBV5-1; clone size: many; D gene: TRBD2; CDR3 DNA: TGCGCCAGCAGTTCTGGACTAGCGGGGTCCTACAATGAGCAGTTCTTC; CDR3 protein: CASSSGLAGSYNEQFF
J gene: TRBJ1-2; V gene: TRBV28; clone size: many; D gene: .; CDR3 DNA: TGTGCCAGCAGTTCCCAGTATGGCTACACCTTC; CDR3 protein: CASSSQYGYTF
J gene: TRBJ2-5; V gene: TRBV3-1; clone size: .; D gene: .; CDR3 DNA: TGTGCCTCCAGCAAGCAGGCCCCAGGGGTCCTGCGAGAGACCCAGTACTTC; CDR3 protein: CASSKQAPGVLRETQYF
J gene: TRBJ2-5; V gene: TRBV6-2/TRBV6-3; clone size: many; D gene: .; CDR3 DNA: TGTGCCAGCACTCTGGGGGAGACCCAGTACTTC; CDR3 protein: CASTLGETQYF
J gene: TRBJ1-5; V gene: TRBV28; clone size: .; D gene: .; CDR3 DNA: TGTGCCAGCAGGTTTCAGGGGTTCCTGCCCCAGCATTTT; CDR3 protein: CASRFQGFLPQHF
J gene: TRBJ2-7; V gene: TRBV20-1; clone size: many; D gene: TRBD1; CDR3 DNA: TGCAGTGTCTTAACCGGGACAGGGGCGATGGAGCAGTACTTC; CDR3 protein: CSVLTGTGAMEQYF
J gene: TRBJ1-2; V gene: TRBV28; clone size: few; D gene: .; CDR3 DNA: TGTGCCAGCAGTTTGGGGGGACCTGGCTACACCTTC; CDR3 protein: CASSLGGPGYTF
J gene: TRBJ2-3; V gene: TRBV4-3; clone size: many; D gene: .; CDR3 DNA: TGCGCCAGCAGCCAAGATGAAGCTCATACGCAGTATTTT; CDR3 protein: CASSQDEAHTQYF